This T cell receptor (beta chain) was obtained from a study of CD8+ T cells in alopecia areata. About the research overall: The investigators scored severity in treated patients by the percentage of affected scalp area. Study outcomes and limitations: Scalp clonality, along with expanded CD8+ clones among the top 100, was significantly decreased by tofacitinib.

Remarks on this clone: What it binds is not known.

The germline gives CDR1 SGHTA, CDR2 FQGNSA. The V gene end was trimmed by 1 base and the J gene end by 8 bases; junction bases not matched to a gene: 7. This CDR3 is 14 amino acids long. The treatment was: oral pan-JAK inhibitor, 5-10 mg twice daily. Alopecia areata patients had lesional scalp punch biopsies and peripheral blood taken from them. Extracted RNA was reverse transcribed, and the resulting cDNA served as sequencing template. Profiled with immunoSEQ multiplex PCR; TCRdb holds only in-frame clones, not every one. The sample lists 150,000 to 200,000 clones; roughly half were seen once. V gene TRBV7-2 combines with J gene TRBJ1-2; 7 bases line up with TRBD1. This material consisted of CD8+ T cells sorted from blood, taken around week 54, from a patient treated with tofacitinib. This TCR derives from a human donor with alopecia areata. In DNA, the CDR3 is TGTGCCAGCAGCTTAGTTACAGGGGCGAGAGGCTACACCTTC. Its translation is CASSLVTGARGYTF.